This T cell receptor (beta chain) derives from a study of cytomegalovirus exposure and HLA in healthy donors. Notes on the study in general: An analysis that came later showed most CMV-associated TCR beta chains appearing HLA-restricted. According to a later analysis, donors in an Asian-associated ancestry cluster reportedly had fewer N-insertions than the roughly 640-donor mean. CMV serostatus was the sole immune exposure information available.

The PCR employed 60 Vbeta primers together with 13 Jbeta primers. Produced via immunoSEQ multiplex PCR; TCRdb's table is partial and in-frame only. This sample has about 160,000 clones; 77% occur once, and the top ten carry 1.4%. This clone has more than one count but fewer than ten. Its antigen is unknown. This CDR3 region has 13 residues. V lost 4 bases to trimming and J lost 5 bases; unmatched junction nucleotides: 4. CDR1 SNHLY and CDR2 FYNNEI come from the germline V gene. V usage is TRBV2 and J usage is TRBJ2-7; TRBD1 matches at 8 bases. Sequenced input: PBMCs. The TCR originated in a woman in her twenties or thirties in good health and CMV-seronegative. The chain's CDR3 is CASSGTGSHEQYF. The CDR3 DNA reads TGTGCCAGCAGTGGGACAGGGTCCCACGAGCAGTACTTC.